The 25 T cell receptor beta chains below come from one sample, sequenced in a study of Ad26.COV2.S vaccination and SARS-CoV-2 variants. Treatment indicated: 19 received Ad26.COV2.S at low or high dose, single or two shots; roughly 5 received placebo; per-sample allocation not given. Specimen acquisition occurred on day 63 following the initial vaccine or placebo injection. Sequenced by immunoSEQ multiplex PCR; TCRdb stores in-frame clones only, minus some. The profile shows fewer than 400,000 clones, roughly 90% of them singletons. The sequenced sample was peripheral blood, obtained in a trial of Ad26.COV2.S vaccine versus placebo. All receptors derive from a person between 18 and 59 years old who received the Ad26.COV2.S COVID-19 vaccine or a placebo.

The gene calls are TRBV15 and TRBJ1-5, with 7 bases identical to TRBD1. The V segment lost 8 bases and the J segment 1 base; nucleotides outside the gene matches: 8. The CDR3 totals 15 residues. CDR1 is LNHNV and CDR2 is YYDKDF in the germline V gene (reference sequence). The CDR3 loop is CATRPDRASNQPQHF. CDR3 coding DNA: TGTGCCACCCGACCTGACAGGGCCAGCAATCAGCCCCAGCATTTT.

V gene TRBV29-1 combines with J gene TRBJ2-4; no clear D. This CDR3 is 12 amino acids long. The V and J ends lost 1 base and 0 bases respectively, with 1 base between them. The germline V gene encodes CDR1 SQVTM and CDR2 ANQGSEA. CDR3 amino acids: CSVEAAKNIQYF. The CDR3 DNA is TGCAGCGTTGAAGCAGCCAAAAACATTCAGTACTTC.

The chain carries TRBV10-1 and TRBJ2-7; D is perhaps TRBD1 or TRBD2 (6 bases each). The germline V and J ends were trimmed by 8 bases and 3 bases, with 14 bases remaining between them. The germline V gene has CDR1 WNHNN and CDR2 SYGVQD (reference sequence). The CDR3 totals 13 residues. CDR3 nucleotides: TGCGCCAGCTCCGAGGGGGGCAGCTACGAGCAGTACTTC. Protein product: CASSEGGSYEQYF.

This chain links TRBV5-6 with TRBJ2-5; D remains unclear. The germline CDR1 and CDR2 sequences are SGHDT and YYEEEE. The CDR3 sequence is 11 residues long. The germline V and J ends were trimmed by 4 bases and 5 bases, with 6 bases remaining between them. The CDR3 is CASSEGETQYF. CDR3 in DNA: TGTGCCAGCAGCGAAGGGGAGACCCAGTACTTC.

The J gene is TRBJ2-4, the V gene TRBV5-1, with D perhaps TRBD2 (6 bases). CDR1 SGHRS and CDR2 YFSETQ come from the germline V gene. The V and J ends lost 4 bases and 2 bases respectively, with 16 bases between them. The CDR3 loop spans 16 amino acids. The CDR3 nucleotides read TGCGCCAGCAGCCAGGGCGCCGGACTATCCAAAAACATTCAGTACTTC. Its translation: CASSQGAGLSKNIQYF.

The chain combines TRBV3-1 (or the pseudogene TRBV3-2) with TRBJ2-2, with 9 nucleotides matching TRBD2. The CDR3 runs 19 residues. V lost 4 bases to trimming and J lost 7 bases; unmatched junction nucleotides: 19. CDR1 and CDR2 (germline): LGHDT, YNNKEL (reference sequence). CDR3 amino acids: CASSLPPKDGGRVSGELFF. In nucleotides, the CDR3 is TGTGCCAGCAGCCTACCGCCCAAGGATGGCGGGAGGGTTAGCGGGGAGCTGTTTTTT.

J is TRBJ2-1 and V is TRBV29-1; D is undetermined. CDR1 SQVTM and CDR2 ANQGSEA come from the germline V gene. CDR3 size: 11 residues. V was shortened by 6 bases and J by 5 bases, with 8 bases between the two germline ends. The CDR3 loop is CSVDTNNEQFF. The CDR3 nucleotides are TGCAGCGTAGACACGAACAATGAGCAGTTCTTC.

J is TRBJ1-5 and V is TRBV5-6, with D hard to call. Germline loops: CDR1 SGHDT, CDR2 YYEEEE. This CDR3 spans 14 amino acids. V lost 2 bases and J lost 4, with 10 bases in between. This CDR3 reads CASSFLARNQPQHF. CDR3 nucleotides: TGTGCCAGCAGCTTCTTGGCCAGGAATCAGCCCCAGCATTTT.

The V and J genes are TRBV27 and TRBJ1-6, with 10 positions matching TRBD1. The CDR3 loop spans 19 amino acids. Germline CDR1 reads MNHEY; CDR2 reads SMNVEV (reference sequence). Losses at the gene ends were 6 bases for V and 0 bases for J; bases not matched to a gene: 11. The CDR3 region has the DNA TGTGCCAGCAGCCTTACTCAGGGACAGGGGTTCTCCTATAATTCACCCCTCCACTTT. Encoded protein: CASSLTQGQGFSYNSPLHF.

The CDR3 protein is CASRAYALNTEAFF. CDR3 DNA sequence: TGTGCCAGCAGGGCTTACGCATTGAACACTGAAGCTTTCTTT. This chain links TRBV27 with TRBJ1-1; D not certain. Germline V lookup: CDR1 MNHEY, CDR2 SMNVEV (reference sequence). The V end was cut by 6 bases, the J end by 0 bases, with 11 bases between. CDR3 size: 14 residues.

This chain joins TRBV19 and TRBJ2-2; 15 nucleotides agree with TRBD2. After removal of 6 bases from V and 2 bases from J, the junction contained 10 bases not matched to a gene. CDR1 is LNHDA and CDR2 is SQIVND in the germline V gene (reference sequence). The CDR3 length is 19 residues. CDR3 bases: TGTGCCAGTAGGATTACCGGGACTAGCGGGAGGTTAAACACCGGGGAGCTGTTTTTT. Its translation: CASRITGTSGRLNTGELFF.

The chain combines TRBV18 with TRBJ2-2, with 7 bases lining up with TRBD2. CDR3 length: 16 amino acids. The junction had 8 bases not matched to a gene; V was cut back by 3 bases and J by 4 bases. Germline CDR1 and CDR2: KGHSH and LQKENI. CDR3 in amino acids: CASSPLPSGSTGELFF. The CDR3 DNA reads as TGTGCCAGCTCACCTCTCCCTAGCGGCTCCACCGGGGAGCTGTTTTTT.

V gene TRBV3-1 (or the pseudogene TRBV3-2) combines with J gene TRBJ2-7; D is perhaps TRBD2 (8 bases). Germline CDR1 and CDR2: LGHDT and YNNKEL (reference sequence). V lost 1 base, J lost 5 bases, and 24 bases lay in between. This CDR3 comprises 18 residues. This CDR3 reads CASSQVGTAGARTHEQYF. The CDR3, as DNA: TGTGCCAGCAGCCAAGTGGGGACAGCGGGAGCTAGAACCCACGAGCAGTACTTC.

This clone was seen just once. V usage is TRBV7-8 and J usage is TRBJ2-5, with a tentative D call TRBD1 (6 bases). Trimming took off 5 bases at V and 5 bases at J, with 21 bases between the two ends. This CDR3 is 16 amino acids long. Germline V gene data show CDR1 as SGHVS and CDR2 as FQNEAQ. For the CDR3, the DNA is TGTGCCAGCAGCGTCTTCCCGAGGGACATCTCCGAGACCCAGTACTTC. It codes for CASSVFPRDISETQYF.

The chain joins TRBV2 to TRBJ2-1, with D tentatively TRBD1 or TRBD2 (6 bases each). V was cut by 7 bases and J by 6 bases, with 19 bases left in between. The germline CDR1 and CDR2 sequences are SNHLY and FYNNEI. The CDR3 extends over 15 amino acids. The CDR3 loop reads CASTIGGIAVNEQFF. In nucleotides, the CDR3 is TGTGCCAGCACCATAGGGGGGATAGCGGTCAATGAGCAGTTCTTC.

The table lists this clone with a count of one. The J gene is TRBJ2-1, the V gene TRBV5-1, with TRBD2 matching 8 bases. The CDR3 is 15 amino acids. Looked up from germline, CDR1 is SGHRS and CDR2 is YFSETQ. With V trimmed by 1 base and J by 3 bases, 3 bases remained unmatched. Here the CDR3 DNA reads TGCGCCAGCAGCTTGCTAGCGGGTATCTACAATGAGCAGTTCTTC. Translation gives CASSLLAGIYNEQFF.

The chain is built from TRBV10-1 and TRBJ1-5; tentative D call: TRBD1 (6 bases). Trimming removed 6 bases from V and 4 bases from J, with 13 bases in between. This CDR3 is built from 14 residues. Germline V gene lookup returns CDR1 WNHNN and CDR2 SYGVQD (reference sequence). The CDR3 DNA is TGCGCCAGCAGCGCCGGCCAGGGGAATCAGCCCCAGCATTTT. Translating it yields CASSAGQGNQPQHF.

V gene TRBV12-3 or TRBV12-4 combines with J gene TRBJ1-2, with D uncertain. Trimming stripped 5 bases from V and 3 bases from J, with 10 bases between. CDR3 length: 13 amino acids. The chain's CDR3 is CASSLTADYGYTF. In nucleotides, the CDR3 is TGTGCCAGCAGTCTTACAGCGGACTATGGCTACACCTTC.

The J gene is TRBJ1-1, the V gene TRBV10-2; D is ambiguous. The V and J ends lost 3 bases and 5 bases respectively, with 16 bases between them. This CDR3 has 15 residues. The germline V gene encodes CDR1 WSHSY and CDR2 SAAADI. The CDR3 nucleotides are TGCGCCAGCAGTGACCTGGGAGGGAGAGGGACTGAAGCTTTCTTT. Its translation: CASSDLGGRGTEAFF.

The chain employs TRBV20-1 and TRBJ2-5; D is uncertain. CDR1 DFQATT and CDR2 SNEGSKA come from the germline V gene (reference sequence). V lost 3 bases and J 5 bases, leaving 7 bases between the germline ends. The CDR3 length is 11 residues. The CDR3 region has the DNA TGCAGTGCTAGGGTGACTGAGACCCAGTACTTC. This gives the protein CSARVTETQYF.

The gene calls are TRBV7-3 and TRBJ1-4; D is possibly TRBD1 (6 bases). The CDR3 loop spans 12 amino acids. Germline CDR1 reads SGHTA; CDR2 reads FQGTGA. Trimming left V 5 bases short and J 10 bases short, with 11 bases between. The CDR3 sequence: CASSDRGGKLFF. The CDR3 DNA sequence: TGTGCCAGCAGCGATAGGGGGGGAAAACTGTTTTTT.

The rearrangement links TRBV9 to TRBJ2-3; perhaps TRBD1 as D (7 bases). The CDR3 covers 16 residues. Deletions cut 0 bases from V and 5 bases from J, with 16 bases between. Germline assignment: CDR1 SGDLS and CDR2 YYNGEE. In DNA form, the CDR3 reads TGTGCCAGCAGCGTAGCTACAGGGGATAGCGGAGATACGCAGTATTTT. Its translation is CASSVATGDSGDTQYF.

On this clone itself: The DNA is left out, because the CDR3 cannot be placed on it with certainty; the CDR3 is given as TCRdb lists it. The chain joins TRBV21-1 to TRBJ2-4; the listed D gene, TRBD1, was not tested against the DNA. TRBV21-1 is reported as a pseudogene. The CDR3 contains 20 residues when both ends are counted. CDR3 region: CASSETVGTGAFAPKNIQYF.

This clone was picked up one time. The CDR3 protein is CASSEGRQRNQPQHF. Here the CDR3 DNA reads TGTGCCAGCAGTGAAGGCAGACAGCGCAATCAGCCCCAGCATTTT. The rearrangement joins TRBV6-1 to TRBJ1-5; tentative D call: TRBD1 (5 bases). Trimming removed 1 base from V and 2 bases from J, with 9 bases in between. From germline, CDR1 is MNHNS and CDR2 SASEGT. The CDR3 has 15 amino acids.

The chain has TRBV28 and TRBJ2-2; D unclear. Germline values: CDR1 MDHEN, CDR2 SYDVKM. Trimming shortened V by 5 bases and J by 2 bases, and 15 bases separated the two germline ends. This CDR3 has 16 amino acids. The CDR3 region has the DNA TGTGCCAGCAGTCCACTACCCCCGGGTAACACCGGGGAGCTGTTTTTT. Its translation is CASSPLPPGNTGELFF.